These 16 T cell receptor beta chains came from one sample sequenced in a study of cytomegalovirus exposure and HLA in healthy donors. The PCR had 60 Vbeta and 13 Jbeta primers. This table comes from immunoSEQ multiplex PCR, and its TCRdb copy is limited to in-frame clones, with some not included. Seen here are about 140,000 clones, approximately 70% observed once, and the top ten hold 1.5% to 2%. The material sequenced was PBMCs. The receptors shown here come from a woman aged 25 to 39 in good health and CMV-seronegative.

V usage is TRBV28 and J usage is TRBJ2-7; 8 positions agree with TRBD1. Germline-derived CDR1 and CDR2 are MDHEN and SYDVKM. This CDR3 region has 15 residues. Trimming at V came to 6 bases and at J to 4 bases, leaving 11 bases not matched to a gene. The CDR3 region is CASSVTGASFYEQYF. In DNA form, the CDR3 reads TGTGCCAGCAGCGTGACAGGGGCCTCCTTTTACGAGCAGTACTTC.

About this clone: Other DNA sequences in this sample translate to the same CDR3. The chain joins TRBV10-2 to TRBJ2-7; TRBD1 agrees at 8 bases. V gave up 7 bases and J gave up 7 bases; unmatched junction bases: 12. The CDR3 contains 14 residues. In germline, CDR1 is WSHSY, CDR2 SAAADI. The CDR3 reads CASTGGTGTLEQYF. DNA of the CDR3: TGCGCCAGCACCGGCGGGACAGGCACGCTGGAGCAGTACTTC.

V and J are TRBV28 and TRBJ2-3, with 9 positions matching TRBD1. Germline-derived CDR1 and CDR2 are MDHEN and SYDVKM. The CDR3 totals 15 residues. V was clipped by 5 bases and J by 2 bases; unmatched bases: 5. The CDR3 spells CASSTTGGLTDTQYF. CDR3 nucleotide sequence: TGTGCCAGCAGTACCACAGGGGGCCTCACAGATACGCAGTATTTT.

The chain carries TRBV7-2 and TRBJ2-2; tentative D call: TRBD1 (6 bases). From germline, CDR1 is SGHTA and CDR2 FQGNSA. The CDR3 is made up of 14 amino acids. V shed 5 bases and J shed 6 bases, with 13 bases lying between them. The CDR3 DNA reads TGTGCCAGCAGCGACAGGCCCGTACCCGGGGAGCTGTTTTTT. It specifies CASSDRPVPGELFF.

There are a few counts of this clone. The chain recombines TRBV2 with TRBJ2-5, with 7 bases lining up with TRBD1. Trimming cost V 6 bases and J 2 bases; bases outside gene matches: 6. The length of the CDR3 is 14 residues. From germline, CDR1 is SNHLY and CDR2 FYNNEI. CDR3 sequence (DNA): TGTGCCAGCAGCTTGTGGGACAGACAAGAGACCCAGTACTTC. It yields the protein CASSLWDRQETQYF.

The V and J genes are TRBV2 and TRBJ2-5; D possibly corresponds to TRBD1 (6 bases). The CDR3 sequence is 14 residues long. Trimming shortened V by 7 bases and J by 4 bases, and 16 bases separated the two germline ends. The germline CDR1 and CDR2 sequences are SNHLY and FYNNEI. The CDR3 sequence is CASTRYRAGETQYF. The CDR3 region has the DNA TGTGCCAGCACCCGATACAGGGCAGGAGAGACCCAGTACTTC.

The rearrangement uses TRBV7-8 and TRBJ1-4; tentatively, D is TRBD1 (5 bases). With 5 bases removed from V and 7 bases from J, the gap between germline ends came to 14 bases. CDR3 length equals 14 residues. Germline CDR1 SGHVS, CDR2 FQNEAQ. The CDR3 DNA reads as TGTGCCAGCAGCCGGCAGGGTATCGGTGAAAAACTGTTTTTT. Residues: CASSRQGIGEKLFF. Filled out from reference TRBV7-8 and TRBJ1-4, the complete variable domain reads GAGVSQSPRYKVAKRGQDVALRCDPISGHVSLFWYQQALGQGPEFLTYFQNEAQLDKSGLPSDRFFAERPEGSVSTLKIQRTQQEDSAVYLCASSRQGIGEKLFFGSGTQLSVL.

With regard to this clone: In the same sample, other DNA sequences code for this CDR3. The rearrangement uses TRBV30 and TRBJ2-3, with D uncertain. V was pared by 0 bases and J by 2 bases, with 3 bases between. CDR3 size: 12 residues. Looked up from germline, CDR1 is GTSNPN and CDR2 is SVGIG (reference sequence). The CDR3 nucleotides read TGTGCCTGGAGTGTTCTCACAGATACGCAGTATTTT. Protein product: CAWSVLTDTQYF. The whole variable domain, remainder taken from reference TRBV30 and TRBJ2-3, is SQTIHQWPATLVQPVGSPLSLECTVEGTSNPNLYWYRQAAGRGLQLLFYSVGIGQISSEVPQNLSASRPQDRQFILSSKKLLLSDSGFYLCAWSVLTDTQYFGPGTRLTVL.

A single count supports this clone. This chain joins TRBV7-9 and TRBJ2-5, with D possibly TRBD2 on 6 matching bases. Germline lookup yields CDR1 SEHNR and CDR2 FQNEAQ (reference sequence). The CDR3 runs 14 residues. The V end lost 5 bases, the J end lost 6 bases, and 16 bases lay between the germline ends. CDR3 amino acids: CASSMSTSRQTQYF. CDR3 in DNA: TGTGCCAGCAGCATGTCAACTAGCCGTCAGACCCAGTACTTC.

In this sample, this clone turned up once. V usage is TRBV9 and J usage is TRBJ2-7; maybe TRBD2 (6 bases). The CDR3 covers 18 residues. Trimming took off 0 bases at V and 5 bases at J, with 24 bases between the two ends. Germline V CDR1 and CDR2: SGDLS, YYNGEE. The CDR3 spells CASSVGVEGRTGGNEQYF. CDR3 DNA sequence: TGTGCCAGCAGCGTAGGAGTGGAGGGTCGGACCGGTGGTAACGAGCAGTACTTC.

This clone appeared a single time. V gene TRBV7-2 combines with J gene TRBJ2-3, with D perhaps TRBD1 (7 bases). The CDR3 extends over 17 amino acids. V lost 5 bases and J lost 3, with 21 bases in between. CDR1 is SGHTA, CDR2 FQGNSA, per germline. The DNA for the CDR3 is TGTGCCAGCAGCGAAGACATTGGCAGGGGGGCGACAGATACGCAGTATTTT. This encodes CASSEDIGRGATDTQYF.

The V call is TRBV28, the J call TRBJ1-4; 7 positions match TRBD1. CDR3 length: 14 amino acids. J was trimmed by 8 bases and V by 6 bases; bases with no gene match: 9. CDR1 and CDR2 (germline): MDHEN, SYDVKM. CDR3 sequence (DNA): TGTGCCAGCAGCCCGCCAGGGGGATCCGAAAAACTGTTTTTT. Its translation is CASSPPGGSEKLFF. Together with reference TRBV28 and TRBJ1-4, the CDR3 gives the full variable domain: DVKVTQSSRYLVKRTGEKVFLECVQDMDHENMFWYRQDPGLGLRLIYFSYDVKMKEKGDIPEGYSVSREKKERFSLILESASTNQTSMYLCASSPPGGSEKLFFGSGTQLSVL.

The chain is built from TRBV30 and TRBJ1-5; 10 bases are a match to TRBD1. V was clipped by 2 bases and J by 1 base; unmatched bases: 8. The CDR3 is 17 amino acids. Germline CDR1 and CDR2: GTSNPN and SVGIG (reference sequence). The DNA of the CDR3 is TGTGCCTGGAGTAGGGACAGGGGTATTCCAAGCAATCAGCCCCAGCATTTT. It codes for CAWSRDRGIPSNQPQHF. Variable domain in full (rest from reference TRBV30 and TRBJ1-5): SQTIHQWPATLVQPVGSPLSLECTVEGTSNPNLYWYRQAAGRGLQLLFYSVGIGQISSEVPQNLSASRPQDRQFILSSKKLLLSDSGFYLCAWSRDRGIPSNQPQHFGDGTRLSIL.

The chain couples TRBV4-2 to TRBJ1-3; no clear D gene. This CDR3 comprises 12 residues. Trimming took off 4 bases at V and 4 bases at J, with 5 bases between the two ends. The germline V gene has CDR1 LGHNA and CDR2 YNFKEQ. CDR3 protein: CASSLVGNTIYF. The CDR3 DNA reads TGTGCCAGCAGCCTTGTAGGAAACACCATATATTTT.

This clone showed up just a few times. The V call is TRBV5-1, the J call TRBJ2-3; a weak D match, TRBD2 (6 bases). Trimming took off 3 bases at V and 5 bases at J, with 16 bases between the two ends. CDR1 is SGHRS and CDR2 is YFSETQ in the germline V gene. The CDR3 covers 15 residues. The CDR3 spells CASSSPSVGIDTQYF. The CDR3 nucleotides are TGCGCCAGCAGCTCTCCTAGCGTGGGAATAGATACGCAGTATTTT.

This rearrangement joins TRBV28 to TRBJ1-1, with a possible D match to TRBD1 (6 bases). CDR3 length: 14 residues. The germline V gene encodes CDR1 MDHEN and CDR2 SYDVKM. The V end was cut by 4 bases, the J end by 4 bases, with 13 bases between. The CDR3, as DNA: TGTGCCAGCAGTTGGGACACTCGTGCCACTGAAGCTTTCTTT. Residues: CASSWDTRATEAFF. The whole variable domain, remainder taken from reference TRBV28 and TRBJ1-1, is DVKVTQSSRYLVKRTGEKVFLECVQDMDHENMFWYRQDPGLGLRLIYFSYDVKMKEKGDIPEGYSVSREKKERFSLILESASTNQTSMYLCASSWDTRATEAFFGQGTRLTVV.